The 23 T cell receptor beta chains given below trace back to one sample, sequenced in a study of T cells in Graves' hyperthyroidism and ophthalmopathy. There were TCR beta CDR3 regions amplified from RNA transcripts. A first-round RT-PCR of the TCR CDR3 used the HTBI primer set. MiXCR, run by TCRdb on the multiplex PCR reads, gives a single entry per CDR3 protein. The data contain about 700,000 distinct CDR3 sequences, 14% of them seen just once; the ten biggest clones take up roughly 10%. The sequenced material came from blood. The receptor source for this set is a woman between 18 and 29 years old with Graves' hyperthyroidism.

This clonotype was seen repeatedly, ten times or more. The rearrangement uses TRBV19 and TRBJ2-1, with D unresolved. This CDR3 is built from 13 residues. Deletions cut 6 bases from V and 0 bases from J, with 6 bases between. Germline V lookup: CDR1 LNHDA, CDR2 SQIVND (reference sequence). DNA of the CDR3: TGTGCCAGTAGCGCGGACTCCTACAATGAGCAGTTCTTC. Protein: CASSADSYNEQFF.

V gene TRBV5-1 combines with J gene TRBJ2-7; tentatively, D is TRBD1 or TRBD2 (6 bases each). Germline-derived CDR1 and CDR2 are SGHRS and YFSETQ. V was shortened by 0 bases and J by 5 bases, with 15 bases between the two germline ends. CDR3 length equals 15 residues. The CDR3 reads CASSLEWGARDEQYF. The CDR3 bases are TGCGCCAGCAGCTTGGAATGGGGGGCTCGGGACGAGCAGTACTTC.

The chain combines TRBV20-1 with TRBJ2-1; D ambiguous. The CDR3 has 11 amino acids. Germline V gene sequence: CDR1 DFQATT, CDR2 SNEGSKA (reference sequence). The V and J ends lost 8 bases and 15 bases respectively, with 20 bases between them. CDR3 residues: CSPYTTSNPFF. In DNA form, the CDR3 reads TGCAGTCCATATACGACATCGAATCCGTTCTTC.

Worth noting for this clonotype: This clone may be a read error of a much larger clone one base away. Here the CDR3 reads CAISDQSSVGEQFF. CDR3 nucleotides: TGTGCCATCAGTGACCAATCTAGCGTCGGCGAGCAGTTCTTC. The chain combines TRBV10-3 with TRBJ2-1; D perhaps matches TRBD2 (6 bases). This CDR3 has 14 amino acids. Trimming left V 3 bases short and J 10 bases short, with 16 bases between. Germline CDR1 is ENHRY and CDR2 is SYGVKD.

This clonotype was seen ten or more times. This rearrangement joins TRBV28 to TRBJ2-1; 7 nucleotides match TRBD1. J lost 1 base, V lost 2 bases, and 2 bases had no gene match. From germline, CDR1 is MDHEN and CDR2 SYDVKM. This CDR3 contains 15 residues. Here the CDR3 DNA reads TGTGCCAGCAGTTTAGGACAGGCTTCCTACAATGAGCAGTTCTTC. Translating gives CASSLGQASYNEQFF.

This clonotype has only one observation. The chain carries TRBV29-1 and TRBJ2-5; 9 bases align to TRBD1. CDR3 size: 14 residues. Germline CDR1 SQVTM, CDR2 ANQGSEA. Trimming cost V 5 bases and J 0 bases; bases outside gene matches: 4. The CDR3 DNA sequence: TGCAGCGTTAACAGGGGGCGAAACCAAGAGACCCAGTACTTC. Amino acids: CSVNRGRNQETQYF.

This clonotype has ten or more counts. This chain connects TRBV28 to TRBJ2-7; 10 bases align to TRBD1. The CDR3 runs to 16 residues. V was pared by 5 bases and J by 4 bases, with 11 bases of the junction left unmatched. Germline loops: CDR1 MDHEN, CDR2 SYDVKM. The CDR3 reads CASSLPYGTGVYEQYF. As DNA, the CDR3 is TGTGCCAGCAGTCTCCCATACGGGACAGGGGTATACGAGCAGTACTTC. The entire variable domain, with the rest obtained from reference TRBV28 and TRBJ2-7, is as follows: DVKVTQSSRYLVKRTGEKVFLECVQDMDHENMFWYRQDPGLGLRLIYFSYDVKMKEKGDIPEGYSVSREKKERFSLILESASTNQTSMYLCASSLPYGTGVYEQYFGPGTRLTVT.

The chain has TRBV14 and TRBJ1-5, with 9 bases identical to TRBD1. CDR1 and CDR2 from the germline V gene are SGHDN and FVKESK. V lost 0 bases, J lost 4 bases, and 7 bases stayed unmatched. The CDR3 sequence is 17 residues long. The CDR3 protein is CASSQDLSGQGNQPQHF. The CDR3 bases are TGTGCCAGCAGCCAAGATCTTTCGGGACAGGGTAATCAGCCCCAGCATTTT.

In its sample, this clonotype was seen a few times. The chain carries TRBV4-1 and TRBJ2-3; D may be TRBD1 (5 bases). The CDR3 runs 16 residues. Looked up from germline, CDR1 is MGHRA and CDR2 is YSYEKL. V was shortened by 0 bases and J by 8 bases, with 18 bases between the two germline ends. The CDR3 loop reads CASSQEGQVNFGTQYF. The CDR3, as DNA: TGCGCCAGCAGCCAAGAGGGGCAGGTGAACTTTGGTACGCAGTATTTT.

There are many counts of this clonotype. The chain joins TRBV7-2 to TRBJ2-2, with 9 nucleotides matching TRBD2. The CDR3 is 15 residues long. With 5 bases clipped from V and 5 bases from J, the junction kept 6 bases outside the gene matches. CDR1 is SGHTA, CDR2 FQGNSA, per germline. The CDR3: CASSMTSGGTGELFF. The CDR3 DNA reads TGTGCCAGCAGCATGACTAGCGGAGGAACCGGGGAGCTGTTTTTT.

V and J are TRBV27 and TRBJ2-7; D is possibly TRBD1 (6 bases). Germline CDR1 MNHEY, CDR2 SMNVEV (reference sequence). This CDR3 has 13 amino acids. Trimming stripped 5 bases from V and 3 bases from J, with 11 bases between. CDR3 sequence: CASSHRDNYEQYF. As DNA, the CDR3 is TGTGCCAGCAGTCACCGGGACAACTACGAGCAGTACTTC.

The table lists this clonotype with a few counts. The gene calls are TRBV20-1 and TRBJ2-5; 7 positions match TRBD2. CDR1 is DFQATT and CDR2 is SNEGSKA in the germline V gene (reference sequence). The CDR3 spans 14 residues. V trimming: 3 bases; J trimming: 4 bases; junction bases outside the gene matches: 8. CDR3 loop: CSARGGGGGETQYF. The CDR3 DNA reads as TGCAGTGCTAGGGGGGGGGGGGGGGGAGAGACCCAGTACTTC.

This clonotype has just a few counts. The chain combines TRBV6-1 with TRBJ1-1; maybe TRBD1 (5 bases). V gave up 6 bases and J gave up 5 bases, with 16 bases separating them. This CDR3 region has 14 residues. In germline, CDR1 is MNHNS, CDR2 SASEGT. The CDR3 DNA follows: TGTGCCAGCAGCCCCCCGGGGGGAGGAACTGAAGCTTTCTTT. Amino acids: CASSPPGGGTEAFF.

At least ten counts were recorded for this clonotype. V and J are TRBV12-3 or TRBV12-4 and TRBJ2-5, with unresolved D. V lost 3 bases, J lost 1 base, and 9 bases lay in between. The CDR3 length is 14 residues. CDR3 sequence reads: CASSFRRAQETQYF. CDR3 sequence (DNA): TGTGCCAGCAGTTTTCGAAGAGCCCAAGAGACCCAGTACTTC.

In its sample, this clonotype was seen many times. The V call is TRBV6-2 or TRBV6-3, the J call TRBJ1-1; 8 bases map to TRBD1. The length of the CDR3 is 17 residues. The germline CDR1 and CDR2 sequences are MNHEY and SVGEGT. V lost 6 bases, J lost 0 bases, and 12 bases stayed unmatched. The CDR3 reads CASRSDRGGPLNTEAFF. Written as DNA, the CDR3 is TGTGCCAGCAGATCCGACAGGGGAGGCCCCTTGAACACTGAAGCTTTCTTT.

This clonotype occurred many times. The rearrangement links TRBV11-2 to TRBJ2-2; possible D gene TRBD2, 6 bases. CDR3 length: 14 residues. Germline values: CDR1 SGHAT, CDR2 FQNNGV. V shed 5 bases and J shed 4 bases, with 11 bases lying between them. The CDR3 DNA reads TGTGCCAGCAGCCGGGGGACGAGCACCGGGGAGCTGTTTTTT. Protein sequence: CASSRGTSTGELFF.

Many counts were recorded for this clonotype. In DNA, the CDR3 is TGTGCCAGCAGCCAAGACTCTAGCGGGAGCTCCTACAATGAGCAGTTCTTC. This sequence encodes CASSQDSSGSSYNEQFF. The rearrangement links TRBV3-1 to TRBJ2-1, with 10 bases matching TRBD2. With 0 bases clipped from V and 0 bases from J, the junction kept 2 bases outside the gene matches. The germline gives CDR1 LGHDT, CDR2 YNNKEL (reference sequence). The CDR3 has 17 amino acids.

This clonotype was counted at least ten times. J is TRBJ2-5 and V is TRBV20-1, with 10 positions matching TRBD2. CDR3 length: 18 residues. The V gene's germline CDR1 is DFQATT and CDR2 SNEGSKA (reference sequence). Losses at the gene ends were 1 base for V and 5 bases for J; bases not matched to a gene: 16. CDR3 in amino acids: CSARVSGRPSNLRETQYF. The CDR3 DNA reads as TGCAGTGCTAGAGTTAGCGGGAGGCCCTCCAATTTAAGGGAGACCCAGTACTTC.

This clonotype was seen ten or more times. The V call is TRBV28, the J call TRBJ2-5; no clear D. Germline-derived CDR1 and CDR2 are MDHEN and SYDVKM. The CDR3 contains 13 residues. Trimming took off 1 base at V and 9 bases at J, with 12 bases between the two ends. DNA for the CDR3: TGTGCCAGCAGTTTATTGGAACATCCGGCCCAGTACTTC. Protein: CASSLLEHPAQYF.

At least ten counts were recorded for this clonotype. The chain carries TRBV30 and TRBJ2-1, with D unclear. Trimming left V 3 bases short and J 4 bases short, with 34 bases between. The length of the CDR3 is 21 residues. CDR1 and CDR2 from the germline V gene are GTSNPN and SVGIG (reference sequence). In DNA form, the CDR3 reads TGTGCCTGGAGGAGAAGGTTCCTAAGAGTCACGGAATCGTTGAATTACAATGAGCAGTTCTTC. It yields the protein CAWRRRFLRVTESLNYNEQFF.

This clonotype came up many times. V gene TRBV6-1 combines with J gene TRBJ2-7; 10 bases match TRBD1. CDR1 is MNHNS, CDR2 SASEGT, per germline. The J segment lost 5 bases and the V segment lost 4 bases, leaving 8 bases of the junction unmatched. The CDR3 runs to 15 residues. CDR3 nucleotide sequence: TGTGCCAGCAGTGTATACCGGGACAGGGGAGACGAGCAGTACTTC. It codes for CASSVYRDRGDEQYF.

This clonotype was recorded at least ten times. DNA for the CDR3: TGTGCCAGCAGAAGGGACAGGGGGGACTATGGCTACACCTTC. Its translation is CASRRDRGDYGYTF. This rearrangement joins TRBV2 to TRBJ1-2; TRBD1 aligns across 11 bases. The trim removed 6 bases at V and 3 bases at J, leaving 3 bases unmatched. The CDR3 contains 14 residues. Germline V CDR1 and CDR2: SNHLY, FYNNEI.

In its sample, this clonotype was seen a few times. The gene calls are TRBV29-1 and TRBJ2-3, with 13 bases that match TRBD2. Trimming cost V 1 base and J 3 bases; bases outside gene matches: 19. CDR3 size: 21 residues. Looked up from germline, CDR1 is SQVTM and CDR2 is ANQGSEA. The CDR3 DNA is TGCAGCGTTGAAGGAGGCGGGGACTACAAACTAGCGGGAGGGCCGACAGATACGCAGTATTTT. This codes for CSVEGGGDYKLAGGPTDTQYF.